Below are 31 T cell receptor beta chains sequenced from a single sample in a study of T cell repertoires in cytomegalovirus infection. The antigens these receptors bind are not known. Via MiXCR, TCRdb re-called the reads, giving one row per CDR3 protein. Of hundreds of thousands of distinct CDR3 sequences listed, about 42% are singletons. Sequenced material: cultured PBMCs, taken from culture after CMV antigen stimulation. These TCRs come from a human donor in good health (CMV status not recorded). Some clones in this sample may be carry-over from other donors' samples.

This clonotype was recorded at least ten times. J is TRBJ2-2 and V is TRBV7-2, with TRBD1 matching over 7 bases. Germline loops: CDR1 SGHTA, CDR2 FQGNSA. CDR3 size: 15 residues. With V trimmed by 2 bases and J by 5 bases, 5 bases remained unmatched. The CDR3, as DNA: TGTGCCAGCAGCTTAAGAGGGGGCGGGACCGGGGAGCTGTTTTTT. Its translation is CASSLRGGGTGELFF.

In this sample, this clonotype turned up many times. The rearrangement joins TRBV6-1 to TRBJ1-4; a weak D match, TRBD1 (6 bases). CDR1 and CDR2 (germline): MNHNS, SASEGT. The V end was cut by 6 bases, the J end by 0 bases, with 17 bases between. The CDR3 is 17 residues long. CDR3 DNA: TGTGCCAGCAGCAGAAGGGGGACATTTACAACTAATGAAAAACTGTTTTTT. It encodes CASSRRGTFTTNEKLFF.

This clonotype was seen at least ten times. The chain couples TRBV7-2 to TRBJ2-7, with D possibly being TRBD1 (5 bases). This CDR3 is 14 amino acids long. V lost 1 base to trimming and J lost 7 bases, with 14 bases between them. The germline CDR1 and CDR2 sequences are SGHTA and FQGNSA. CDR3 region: CASSLDGRAGEQYF. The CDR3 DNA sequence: TGTGCCAGCAGCTTAGATGGCAGGGCAGGGGAGCAGTACTTC.

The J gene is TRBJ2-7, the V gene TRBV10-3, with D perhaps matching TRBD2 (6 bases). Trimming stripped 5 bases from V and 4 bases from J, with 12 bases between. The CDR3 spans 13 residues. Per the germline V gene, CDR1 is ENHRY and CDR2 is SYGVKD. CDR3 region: CAISPSGVYEQYF. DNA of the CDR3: TGTGCCATCAGTCCGTCGGGGGTGTACGAGCAGTACTTC.

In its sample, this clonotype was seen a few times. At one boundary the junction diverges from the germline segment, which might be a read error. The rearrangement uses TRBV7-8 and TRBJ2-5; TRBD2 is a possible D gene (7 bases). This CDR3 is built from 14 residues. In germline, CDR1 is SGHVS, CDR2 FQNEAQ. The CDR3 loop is CASTRGREGENQYF. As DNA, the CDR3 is TGTGCCAGCACCAGGGGCAGGGAGGGGGAGAACCAGTACTTC.

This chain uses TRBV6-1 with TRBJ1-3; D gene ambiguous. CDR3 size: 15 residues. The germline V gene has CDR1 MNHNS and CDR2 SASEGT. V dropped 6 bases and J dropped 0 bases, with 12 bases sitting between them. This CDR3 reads CASSGPVGSGNTIYF. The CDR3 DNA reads TGTGCCAGCAGCGGGCCGGTAGGCTCTGGAAACACCATATATTTT.

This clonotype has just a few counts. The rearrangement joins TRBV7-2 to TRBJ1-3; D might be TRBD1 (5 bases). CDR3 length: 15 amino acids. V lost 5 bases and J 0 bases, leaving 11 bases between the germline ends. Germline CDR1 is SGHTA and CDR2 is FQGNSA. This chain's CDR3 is CASSRDASSGNTIYF. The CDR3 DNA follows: TGTGCCAGCAGCCGGGACGCGAGCTCTGGAAACACCATATATTTT.

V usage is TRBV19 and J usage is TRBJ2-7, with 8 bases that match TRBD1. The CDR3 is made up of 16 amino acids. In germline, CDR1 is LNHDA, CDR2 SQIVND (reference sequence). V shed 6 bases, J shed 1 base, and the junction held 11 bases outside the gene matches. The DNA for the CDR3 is TGTGCCAGTAGCCGAATAGGGACAGGTGGGTCCTACGAGCAGTACTTC. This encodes CASSRIGTGGSYEQYF.

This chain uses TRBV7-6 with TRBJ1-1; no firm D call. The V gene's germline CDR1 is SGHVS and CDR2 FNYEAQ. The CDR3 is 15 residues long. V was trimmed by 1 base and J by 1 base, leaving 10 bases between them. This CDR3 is CASSLGGDGNTEAFF. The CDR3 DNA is TGTGCCAGCAGCTTAGGCGGAGATGGGAACACTGAAGCTTTCTTT.

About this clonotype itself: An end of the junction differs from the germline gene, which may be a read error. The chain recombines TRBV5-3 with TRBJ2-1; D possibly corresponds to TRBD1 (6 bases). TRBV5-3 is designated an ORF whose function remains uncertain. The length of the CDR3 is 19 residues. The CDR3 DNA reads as TGTGCCAGCAGCTTGGGGATAGCTGGACAGCCTCGTCAAGACAATGAGCAGTTCTTC. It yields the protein CASSLGIAGQPRQDNEQFF.

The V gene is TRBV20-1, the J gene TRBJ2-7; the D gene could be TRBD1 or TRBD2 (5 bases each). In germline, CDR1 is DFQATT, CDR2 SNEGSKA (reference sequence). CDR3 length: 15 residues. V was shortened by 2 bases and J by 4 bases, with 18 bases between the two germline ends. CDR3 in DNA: TGCAGTGCTAGAAAACCGGGACGGTGGAGTTACGAGCAGTACTTC. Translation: CSARKPGRWSYEQYF.

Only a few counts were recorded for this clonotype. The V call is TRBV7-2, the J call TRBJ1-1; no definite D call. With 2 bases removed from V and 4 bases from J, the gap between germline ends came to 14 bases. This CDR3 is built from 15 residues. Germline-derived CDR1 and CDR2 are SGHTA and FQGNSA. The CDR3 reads CASSLSLQAPTEAFF. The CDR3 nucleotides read TGTGCCAGCAGCTTAAGTCTTCAGGCCCCCACTGAAGCTTTCTTT.

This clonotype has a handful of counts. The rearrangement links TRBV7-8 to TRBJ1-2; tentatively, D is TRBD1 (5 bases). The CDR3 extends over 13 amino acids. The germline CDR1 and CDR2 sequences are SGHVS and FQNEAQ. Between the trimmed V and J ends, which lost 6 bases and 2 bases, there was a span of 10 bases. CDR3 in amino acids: CASRKWDNYGYTF. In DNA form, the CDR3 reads TGTGCCAGCAGGAAATGGGACAACTATGGCTACACCTTC.

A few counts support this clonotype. CDR3 amino acids: CASSELGQASEAFF. CDR3 in DNA: TGTGCCAGCAGTGAACTGGGACAGGCTTCTGAAGCTTTCTTT. The chain employs TRBV6-1 and TRBJ1-1; TRBD1 agrees at 8 bases. Germline lookup yields CDR1 MNHNS and CDR2 SASEGT. The CDR3 totals 14 residues. The V segment lost 2 bases and the J segment 6 bases; nucleotides outside the gene matches: 5.

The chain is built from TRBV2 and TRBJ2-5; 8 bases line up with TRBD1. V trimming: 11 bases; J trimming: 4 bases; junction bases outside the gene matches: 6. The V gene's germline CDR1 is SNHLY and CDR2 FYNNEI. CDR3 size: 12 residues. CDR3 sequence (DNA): TGTGCCGGCTCAACAGGGGGAGAGACCCAGTACTTC. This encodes CAGSTGGETQYF.

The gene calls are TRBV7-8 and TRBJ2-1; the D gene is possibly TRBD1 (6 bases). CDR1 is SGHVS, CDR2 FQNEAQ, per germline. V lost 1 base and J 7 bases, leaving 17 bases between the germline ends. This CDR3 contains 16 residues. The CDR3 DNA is TGTGCCAGCAGCTTAGGGGGAGTTTCGAGGGGGAATGAGCAGTTCTTC. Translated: CASSLGGVSRGNEQFF.

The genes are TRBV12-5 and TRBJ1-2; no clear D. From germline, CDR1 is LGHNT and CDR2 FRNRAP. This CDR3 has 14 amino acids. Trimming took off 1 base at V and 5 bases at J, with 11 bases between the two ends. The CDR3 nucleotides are TGTGCTAGTGGTTTGGCCTCCCTGGGTTATGGCTACACCTTC. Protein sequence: CASGLASLGYGYTF. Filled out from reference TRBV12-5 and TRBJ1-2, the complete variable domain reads DARVTQTPRHKVTEMGQEVTMRCQPILGHNTVFWYRQTMMQGLELLAYFRNRAPLDDSGMPKDRFSAEMPDATLATLKIQPSEPRDSAVYFCASGLASLGYGYTFGSGTRLTVV.

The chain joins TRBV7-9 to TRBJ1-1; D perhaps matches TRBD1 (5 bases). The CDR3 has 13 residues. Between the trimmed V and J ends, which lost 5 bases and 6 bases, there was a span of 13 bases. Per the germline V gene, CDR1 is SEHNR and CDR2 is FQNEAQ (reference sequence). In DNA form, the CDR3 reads TGTGCCAGCAGCGGGGGAGGGGCGTCTGAAGCTTTCTTT. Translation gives CASSGGGASEAFF.

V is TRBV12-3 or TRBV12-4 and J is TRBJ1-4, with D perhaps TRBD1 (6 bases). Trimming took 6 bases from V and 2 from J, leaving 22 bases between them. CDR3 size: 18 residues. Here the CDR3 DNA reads TGTGCCAGCAGCCCCCGGGGGAGGGGGGATTTCACTAATGAAAAACTGTTTTTT. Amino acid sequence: CASSPRGRGDFTNEKLFF.

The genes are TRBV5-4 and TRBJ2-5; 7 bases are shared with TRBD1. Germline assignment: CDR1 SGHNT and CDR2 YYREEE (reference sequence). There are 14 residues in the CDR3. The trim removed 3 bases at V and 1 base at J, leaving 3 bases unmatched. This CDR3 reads CASSYPGGQETQYF. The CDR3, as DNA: TGTGCCAGCAGCTACCCAGGGGGCCAAGAGACCCAGTACTTC.

CDR3 DNA: TGTGCCAGCAGCTCCACCGGGACAGGGAGGGAGCAGTACTTC. Translation: CASSSTGTGREQYF. The chain couples TRBV5-5 to TRBJ2-7, with 9 bases matching TRBD1. The CDR3 extends over 14 amino acids. Germline values: CDR1 SGHKS, CDR2 YYEKEE (reference sequence). The J segment lost 7 bases and the V segment lost 3 bases, leaving 8 bases of the junction unmatched.

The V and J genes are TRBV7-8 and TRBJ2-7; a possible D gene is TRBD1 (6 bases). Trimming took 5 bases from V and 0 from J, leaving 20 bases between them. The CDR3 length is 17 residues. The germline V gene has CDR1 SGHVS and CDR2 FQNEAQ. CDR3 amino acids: CASSSRRGQGISYEQYF. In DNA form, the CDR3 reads TGTGCCAGCAGCAGCCGACGCGGCCAGGGGATCTCCTACGAGCAGTACTTC.

The CDR3 protein is CASSPVGLANEQFF. The DNA for the CDR3 is TGTGCCAGCAGCCCAGTGGGACTAGCCAATGAGCAGTTCTTC. The V gene is TRBV11-2, the J gene TRBJ2-1; the match to TRBD2 covers 9 bases. The CDR3 has 14 amino acids. CDR1 is SGHAT and CDR2 is FQNNGV in the germline V gene. The trim removed 5 bases at V and 6 bases at J, leaving 5 bases unmatched.

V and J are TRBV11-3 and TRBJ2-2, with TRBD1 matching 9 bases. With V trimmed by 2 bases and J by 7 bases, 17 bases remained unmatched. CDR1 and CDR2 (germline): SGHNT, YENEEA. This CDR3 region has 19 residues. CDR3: CASSLSTWEQGASNGELFF. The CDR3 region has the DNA TGTGCCAGCAGCTTATCAACTTGGGAACAGGGGGCTTCGAACGGGGAGCTGTTTTTT.

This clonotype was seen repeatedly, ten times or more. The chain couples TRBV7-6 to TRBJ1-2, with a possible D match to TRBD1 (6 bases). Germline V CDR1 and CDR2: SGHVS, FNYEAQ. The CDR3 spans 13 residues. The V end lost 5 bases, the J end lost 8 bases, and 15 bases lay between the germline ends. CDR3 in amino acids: CASSRRGLWGYTF. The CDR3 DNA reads TGTGCCAGCAGCCGGAGGGGGTTGTGGGGCTACACCTTC.

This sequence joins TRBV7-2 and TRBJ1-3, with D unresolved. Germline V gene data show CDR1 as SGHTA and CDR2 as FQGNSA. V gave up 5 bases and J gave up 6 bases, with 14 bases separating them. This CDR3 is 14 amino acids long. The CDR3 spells CASSPHTSLNTIYF. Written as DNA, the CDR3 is TGTGCCAGCAGCCCTCACACATCTCTAAACACCATATATTTT.

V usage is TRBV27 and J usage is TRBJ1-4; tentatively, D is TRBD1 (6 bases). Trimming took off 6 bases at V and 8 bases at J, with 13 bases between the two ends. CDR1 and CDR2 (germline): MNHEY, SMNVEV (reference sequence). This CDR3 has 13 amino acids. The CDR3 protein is CASRSGAREKLFF. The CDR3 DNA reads TGTGCCAGCAGATCGGGGGCAAGGGAAAAACTGTTTTTT. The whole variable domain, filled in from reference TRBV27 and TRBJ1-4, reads EAQVTQNPRYLITVTGKKLTVTCSQNMNHEYMSWYRQDPGLGLRQIYYSMNVEVTDKGDVPEGYKVSRKEKRNFPLILESPSPNQTSLYFCASRSGAREKLFFGSGTQLSVL.

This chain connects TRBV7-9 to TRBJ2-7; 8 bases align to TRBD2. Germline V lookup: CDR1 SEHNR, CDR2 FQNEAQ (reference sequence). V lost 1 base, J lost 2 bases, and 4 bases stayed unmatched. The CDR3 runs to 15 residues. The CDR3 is CASSLVVAGTYEQYF. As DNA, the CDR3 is TGTGCCAGCAGCTTAGTTGTAGCGGGGACCTACGAGCAGTACTTC.

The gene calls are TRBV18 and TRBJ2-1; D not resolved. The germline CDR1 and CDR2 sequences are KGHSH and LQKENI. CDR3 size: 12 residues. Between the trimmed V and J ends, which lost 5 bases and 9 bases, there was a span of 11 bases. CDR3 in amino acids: CASSNPVAEQFF. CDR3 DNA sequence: TGTGCCAGCTCAAATCCGGTTGCTGAGCAGTTCTTC.

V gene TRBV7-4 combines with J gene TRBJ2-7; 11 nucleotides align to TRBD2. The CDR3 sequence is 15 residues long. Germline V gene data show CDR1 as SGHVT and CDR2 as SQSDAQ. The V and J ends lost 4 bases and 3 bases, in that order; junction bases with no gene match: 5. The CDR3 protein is CASSSPGTSGYEQYF. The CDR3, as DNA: TGTGCCAGCAGCTCCCCCGGGACTAGCGGCTACGAGCAGTACTTC.

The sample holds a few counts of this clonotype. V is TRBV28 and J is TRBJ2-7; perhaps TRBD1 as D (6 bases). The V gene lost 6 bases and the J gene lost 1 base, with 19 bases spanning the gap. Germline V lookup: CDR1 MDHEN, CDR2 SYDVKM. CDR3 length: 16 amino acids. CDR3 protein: CASSLILGQPSYEQYF. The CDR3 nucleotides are TGTGCCAGCAGCCTAATCCTAGGACAGCCTTCCTACGAGCAGTACTTC.